This TCR beta chain derives from a study of regulatory T cells in long-lasting Graves disease. About the study: Less than 3 months of antithyroid drugs had been taken by newly diagnosed Graves' patients.

The CDR3 runs 13 residues. Germline lookup yields CDR1 LNHDA and CDR2 SQIVND (reference sequence). V was shortened by 3 bases and J by 7 bases, with 13 bases between the two germline ends. Sequencing libraries for TCR beta were prepared with iRepertoire HTBI primers and Arm-PCR of CDR3 regions. TCRdb analysed the multiplex PCR reads with MiXCR anew, one entry per CDR3 protein. The sample holds around 500,000 distinct CDR3 sequences, approximately 12% seen once. Indicated time point: newly diagnosed GD, antithyroid drugs for less than 3 months. Preparation of the TCR library used RNA extracted from PBMCs. Study results and limitations: Study of thyroid tissue was not done, with only peripheral blood studied.

Details on this clonotype: Its antigen is currently unknown.

These same data were also listed under a study on T cells in Graves' hyperthyroidism and ophthalmopathy. That work states: Blood also contained most expanded thyroid clonotypes above 0.001.

The source material was peripheral blood mononuclear cells (PBMCs), sampled at new diagnosis, from a patient treated with antithyroid drugs. The V and J genes are TRBV19 and TRBJ2-7; D remains unclear. The clonotype was recovered from a woman aged 30 to 39 with Graves disease. CDR3 region: CASSIVGPNEQYF. CDR3 sequence (DNA): TGTGCCAGTAGTATTGTCGGACCCAATGAGCAGTACTTC.